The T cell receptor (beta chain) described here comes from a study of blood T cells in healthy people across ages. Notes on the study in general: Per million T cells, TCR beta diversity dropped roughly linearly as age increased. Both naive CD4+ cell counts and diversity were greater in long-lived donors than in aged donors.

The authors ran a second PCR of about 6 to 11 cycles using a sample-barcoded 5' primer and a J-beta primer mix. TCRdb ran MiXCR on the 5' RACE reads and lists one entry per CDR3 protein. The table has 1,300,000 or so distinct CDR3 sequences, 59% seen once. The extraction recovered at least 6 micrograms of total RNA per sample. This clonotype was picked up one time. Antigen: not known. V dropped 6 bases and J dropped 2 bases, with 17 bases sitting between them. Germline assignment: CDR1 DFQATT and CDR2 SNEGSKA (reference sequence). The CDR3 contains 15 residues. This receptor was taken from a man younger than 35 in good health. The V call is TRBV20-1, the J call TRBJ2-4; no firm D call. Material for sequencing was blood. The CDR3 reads CSAASMEVPKNIQYF. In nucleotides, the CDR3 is TGCAGTGCGGCGTCGATGGAAGTTCCCAAAAACATTCAGTACTTC.